This is a list of T cell receptor beta chains from one sample in a study of patients and donors after allogeneic stem cell transplantation. TCRdb itself ran the RT-PCR reads through MiXCR, one entry per CDR3 protein. The data contain around 150,000 distinct CDR3 sequences, about two fifths of them singletons. The sequencing input was blood, either unsorted or a sorted T cell fraction (not recorded which). These receptors originate from a human donor who was either an allogeneic HSCT recipient or a stem cell or donor lymphocyte infusion donor (not recorded which). It is not recorded whose cells these are; they may come from a transplant donor. Both conserved end residues are part of each CDR3. A D gene is named only where the DNA matches it firmly. Only part of the rows carry a size: once, few, many, or a class if the clone is expanded.

v_call	clone_size	j_call	d_call	cdr3_aa	cdr3_nt
TRBV10-3	NA	TRBJ1-2	NA	CAISIFGDHYGYTF	TGTGCCATCAGTATTTTCGGGGACCACTATGGCTACACCTTC
TRBV29-1	NA	TRBJ1-4	NA	CSAPLDTGGEKLFF	TGCAGCGCCCCCCTGGACACTGGTGGTGAAAAACTGTTTTTT
TRBV9	NA	TRBJ2-3	TRBD2	CASSILAGGPADTQYF	TGTGCCAGCAGCATTTTAGCGGGGGGGCCGGCAGATACGCAGTATTTT
TRBV19	NA	TRBJ2-1	TRBD2	CASSTPGGRFNEQFF	TGTGCCAGTAGTACCCCGGGGGGTCGGTTCAATGAGCAGTTCTTC
TRBV12-3/TRBV12-4	once	TRBJ2-3	TRBD2	CASSFVRTSKDTQYF	TGTGCCAGCAGTTTCGTCAGGACTAGCAAAGATACGCAGTATTTT
TRBV12-3/TRBV12-4	NA	TRBJ2-4	TRBD2	CASSFPSGGKNIQYF	TGTGCCAGCAGTTTCCCTAGCGGGGGGAAAAACATTCAGTACTTC
TRBV20-1	many	TRBJ1-5	NA	CSARGGYSNQPQHF	TGCAGTGCAAGGGGGGGGTATAGCAATCAGCCCCAGCATTTT
TRBV19	few	TRBJ1-5	NA	CASSKFNQPQHF	TGTGCCAGTAGTAAATTTAATCAGCCCCAGCATTTT
TRBV3-1	NA	TRBJ1-2	NA	CASSRDEGGGYTF	TGTGCCAGCAGCCGTGATGAGGGCGGCGGCTACACCTTC
TRBV5-1	NA	TRBJ1-4	NA	CASSFGRTTNEKLFF	TGCGCCAGCAGCTTTGGCCGGACAACGAATGAAAAACTGTTTTTT
TRBV5-1	NA	TRBJ2-2	NA	CASSFSREGSGELFF	TGCGCCAGCAGCTTTTCCCGGGAAGGAAGCGGGGAGCTGTTTTTT
TRBV7-2	NA	TRBJ1-5	NA	CASSLGPGPSYQPQHF	TGTGCCAGCAGCTTAGGTCCCGGGCCATCATATCAGCCCCAGCATTTT
TRBV12-3/TRBV12-4	many	TRBJ1-5	NA	CASSSGTQRGNQPQHF	TGTGCCAGCAGTTCCGGGACCCAGAGAGGCAATCAGCCCCAGCATTTT
TRBV3-1	NA	TRBJ2-5	TRBD2	CASRTSGGAGETQYF	TGTGCCAGCAGGACTAGCGGGGGGGCTGGAGAGACCCAGTACTTC
TRBV4-2	few	TRBJ2-7	NA	CASSPWGPLGGFSEQYF	TGTGCCAGCAGCCCCTGGGGACCTCTTGGCGGGTTCTCCGAGCAGTACTTC
TRBV20-1	few	TRBJ2-1	NA	CSAEPENEQFF	TGCAGTGCCGAACCCGAGAATGAGCAGTTCTTC
TRBV6-5	NA	TRBJ2-1	TRBD2	CASSYTVGAGPYNEQFF	TGTGCCAGCAGTTACACGGTGGGAGCGGGGCCCTACAATGAGCAGTTCTTC
TRBV29-1	NA	TRBJ2-5	TRBD2	CSAGGGLQETQYF	TGCAGCGCTGGCGGGGGGCTCCAAGAGACCCAGTACTTC
TRBV6-5	NA	TRBJ1-2	TRBD1	CASSPGQGVYGYTF	TGTGCCAGCAGCCCGGGACAGGGCGTCTATGGCTACACCTTC
TRBV6-5	NA	TRBJ1-2	TRBD1	CASSAGGRRGYTF	TGTGCCAGCAGTGCAGGGGGAAGGAGGGGCTACACCTTC
TRBV12-3/TRBV12-4	few	TRBJ1-2	TRBD1	CASSLPGQVLLRTF	TGTGCCAGCAGTTTACCGGGACAGGTCCTACTAAGAACCTTC
TRBV5-1	NA	TRBJ1-2	NA	CASSLEGGRNYGYTF	TGCGCCAGCAGCTTGGAGGGCGGAAGAAACTATGGCTACACCTTC
TRBV12-3/TRBV12-4	NA	TRBJ1-1	TRBD1	CASSFQGATTEAFF	TGTGCCAGCAGTTTTCAGGGGGCGACCACTGAAGCTTTCTTT
TRBV20-1	few	TRBJ1-1	NA	CSARGDTEAFF	TGCAGTGCTAGGGGGGACACTGAAGCTTTCTTT
TRBV27	NA	TRBJ1-4	NA	CASSIARAGLEYATNEKLFF	TGTGCCAGCAGTATAGCACGAGCGGGGTTAGAATATGCAACTAATGAAAAACTGTTTTTT
TRBV12-3/TRBV12-4	NA	TRBJ1-3	NA	CASSLLGNTIYF	TGTGCCAGCAGTTTATTAGGAAACACCATATATTTT
TRBV10-3	NA	TRBJ1-2	TRBD1	CAVRQGDYGYTF	TGTGCCGTCCGACAGGGCGACTATGGCTACACCTTC
TRBV5-6	few	TRBJ1-2	TRBD1	CASRTGTGIYGYTF	TGTGCCAGCAGGACCGGGACAGGGATCTATGGCTACACCTTC
TRBV9	NA	TRBJ1-6	NA	CASSVGQGSYNSPLHF	TGTGCCAGCAGCGTAGGGCAGGGCTCCTATAATTCACCCCTCCACTTT
TRBV6-5	few	TRBJ1-1	NA	CASSYTRPRDRGAFF	TGTGCCAGCAGTTACACGCGGCCCAGGGACCGGGGAGCTTTCTTT
TRBV6-6	few	TRBJ1-4	NA	CASSIPGRKGEKLFF	TGTGCCAGCAGTATTCCGGGACGGAAAGGGGAAAAACTGTTTTTT
TRBV4-1	few	TRBJ2-7	NA	CASSQAFRYEQYF	TGCGCCAGCAGCCAAGCTTTTCGCTACGAGCAGTACTTC
TRBV4-1	few	TRBJ1-1	NA	CASSQRSGGTEAFF	TGCGCCAGCAGCCAAAGGTCGGGGGGCACTGAAGCTTTCTTT
TRBV3-1	few	TRBJ1-6	NA	CASSQESGPLHF	TGTGCCAGCAGCCAAGAATCGGGACCCCTCCACTTT
TRBV20-1	NA	TRBJ2-1	NA	CSAVPAGPGYNEQFF	TGCAGTGCCGTGCCGGCAGGGCCCGGCTACAATGAGCAGTTCTTC
TRBV11-2	NA	TRBJ2-5	TRBD2	CASSSFSGGVETQYF	TGTGCCAGCAGCTCCTTTAGCGGGGGGGTGGAGACCCAGTACTTC
TRBV12-3/TRBV12-4	NA	TRBJ1-2	TRBD1	CASSRDSTYYGYTF	TGTGCCAGCAGCCGGGACAGTACCTACTATGGCTACACCTTC
TRBV27	NA	TRBJ2-7	TRBD1	CASSLGQGPGEQYF	TGTGCCAGCAGTTTGGGACAGGGACCCGGCGAGCAGTACTTC
TRBV4-1	NA	TRBJ1-1	NA	CASSRDGLEEAFF	TGCGCCAGCAGCCGGGACGGCCTTGAGGAAGCTTTCTTT
TRBV20-1	once	TRBJ1-3	NA	CSARGAGGHTIYF	TGCAGTGCTCGTGGGGCCGGCGGACACACCATATATTTT
TRBV20-1	few	TRBJ1-6	NA	CSARGLSGSPLHF	TGCAGTGCTAGGGGGCTTAGCGGTTCACCCCTCCACTTT
TRBV10-3	NA	TRBJ2-6	TRBD1	CATRQGTISGANVLTF	TGTGCCACCAGACAGGGAACCATCTCTGGGGCCAACGTCCTGACTTTC
TRBV5-1	NA	TRBJ2-2	NA	CASSFGENTGELFF	TGCGCCAGCAGCTTCGGCGAGAACACCGGGGAGCTGTTTTTT
TRBV27	few	TRBJ2-3	TRBD2	CASSLRAGVSTDTQYF	TGTGCCAGCAGTTTAAGGGCGGGGGTTAGCACAGATACGCAGTATTTT
TRBV7-2	NA	TRBJ1-6	NA	CARRDTRNSPLHF	TGTGCCCGTCGGGACACGAGAAATTCACCCCTCCACTTT
TRBV20-1	NA	TRBJ2-4	NA	CSARSTPAKNIQYF	TGCAGTGCTAGGAGTACCCCAGCCAAAAACATTCAGTACTTC
TRBV12-3/TRBV12-4	NA	TRBJ2-3	NA	CASSPTEPTDTQYF	TGTGCCAGCAGTCCGACTGAACCCACAGATACGCAGTATTTT
TRBV12-5	few	TRBJ1-4	TRBD1	CASGDRGSTNEKLFF	TGTGCTAGTGGGGACAGGGGATCAACTAATGAAAAACTGTTTTTT
TRBV7-2	NA	TRBJ1-2	NA	CASSLEAGEGYAYTF	TGTGCCAGCAGCTTAGAGGCAGGGGAGGGGTATGCCTACACCTTC
TRBV5-6	NA	TRBJ2-1	TRBD2	CASSVWRTSGGPSYNEQFF	TGTGCCAGCAGCGTTTGGAGGACTAGCGGGGGCCCATCCTACAATGAGCAGTTCTTC
TRBV12-3/TRBV12-4	NA	TRBJ2-3	NA	CASSLGQGNRDTQYF	TGTGCCAGCAGTTTAGGGCAGGGAAACCGGGATACGCAGTATTTT
TRBV9	NA	TRBJ2-5	TRBD2	CASSVDVAGGLKETQYF	TGTGCCAGCAGCGTAGACGTAGCGGGGGGCCTCAAAGAGACCCAGTACTTC
TRBV4-3	once	TRBJ2-7	TRBD2	CASSQDAGRGLSYEQYF	TGCGCCAGCAGCCAAGATGCGGGGCGGGGGTTATCCTACGAGCAGTACTTC
TRBV10-3	NA	TRBJ1-6	NA	CATRATGPNSPLHF	TGTGCCACCCGTGCAACTGGACCCAATTCACCCCTCCACTTT
TRBV4-3	NA	TRBJ2-1	TRBD2	CASSQATSPRSSYNEQFF	TGCGCCAGCAGCCAAGCGACTAGCCCAAGGAGCTCCTACAATGAGCAGTTCTTC
TRBV9	NA	TRBJ1-4	NA	CASSVDIRPNEKLFF	TGTGCCAGCAGCGTAGATATCAGGCCGAATGAAAAACTGTTTTTT
TRBV12-3/TRBV12-4	NA	TRBJ2-3	NA	CASSEDSTDTQYF	TGTGCCAGCAGTGAGGACAGCACAGATACGCAGTATTTT
TRBV28	once	TRBJ1-6	TRBD1	CASSDRGFSYNSPLHF	TGTGCCAGCAGTGACAGGGGATTCTCCTATAATTCACCCCTCCACTTT
TRBV27	NA	TRBJ1-6	NA	CASSSGAEGPPLHF	TGTGCCAGCAGTTCCGGGGCGGAGGGGCCACCCCTCCACTTT